This is a list of T cell receptor beta chains from one sample in a study of circulating and synovial CD4+ cells in juvenile arthritis. Only in-frame clones appear in the TCRdb table, and some are missing; sequencing was by immunoSEQ multiplex PCR. The sample contains some 35,000 clones, about 95% of which appear only once. Sequencing was performed on CD4+ T cells from blood. The receptors were sampled from a human donor with juvenile idiopathic arthritis. Each CDR3 is given with its conserved first and last residue. A D gene is named only where the DNA matches it firmly. Not every row has a clone size; where given, it reads once, few, many or a size class.

TGTGCCAGCCGCCAACGGTCCCATGGCTACACCTTC CASRQRSHGYTF TRBJ1-2 . TRBV2 .
TGTGCCAGCAGTGTTCGGCGGCAAGAGACCCAGTACTTC CASSVRRQETQYF TRBJ2-5 . TRBV27 .
TGTGCCAGCAGTGATGAGACAGGGTTTAACACTGAAGCTTTCTTT CASSDETGFNTEAFF TRBJ1-1 . TRBV6-1 TRBD1
TGTGCCAGCAGCTCAGGACTAGCGGGATTCACAGATACGCAGTATTTT CASSSGLAGFTDTQYF TRBJ2-3 . TRBV7-9 TRBD2
TGCGCCAGCAGCTTGGAGGCGGGGGCCGTGGGAAACATTCAGTACTTC CASSLEAGAVGNIQYF TRBJ2-4 . TRBV5-1 .
TGCGCCAGCAGCCAAGGTGGACTAGCGGGGAGCAATGAGCAGTTCTTC CASSQGGLAGSNEQFF TRBJ2-1 . TRBV4-1 TRBD2
TGTGCCAGTGGCGACCCGGCTAGCGGGAGGTATGAGCAGTTCTTC CASGDPASGRYEQFF TRBJ2-1 . TRBV19 TRBD2
TGTGCCATCAGTGAGGGCGGGGGTCGGTCCCCAGATACGCAGTATTTT CAISEGGGRSPDTQYF TRBJ2-3 . TRBV10-3 TRBD2
TGTGCCAGCAGTTACTCGATATCCCAGTTCTACAATGAGCAGTTCTTC CASSYSISQFYNEQFF TRBJ2-1 . TRBV6-5 .
TGTGCCAGCAGTGAAGAAGGTCGGGTTGGTCAGCCCCAGCATTTT CASSEEGRVGQPQHF TRBJ1-5 . TRBV2 .
TGTGCCAGCAGTTACTCCAGGGGCCGGGTTCCGTCCTACACCTTC CASSYSRGRVPSYTF TRBJ1-2 . TRBV6-6 .
TGTGCCAGCAGCCAAACGGGGAGGTCCTACGAGCAGTACTTC CASSQTGRSYEQYF TRBJ2-7 . TRBV14 .
TGCGCCAGCAGCTTCGGGGACAGGGAGGCAGAGACCCAGTACTTC CASSFGDREAETQYF TRBJ2-5 . TRBV5-1 TRBD1
TGTGCCAGCAGCCAGGACAGGGGGAACACTGAAGCTTTCTTT CASSQDRGNTEAFF TRBJ1-1 . TRBV7-2 TRBD1
TGTGCCAGCAGTTCCAGGGGGCACAACTATGGCTACACCTTC CASSSRGHNYGYTF TRBJ1-2 . TRBV2 TRBD1
TGTGCCAGCAGTTACGAGGATAGGGAGACTGAAGCTTTCTTT CASSYEDRETEAFF TRBJ1-1 . TRBV6-6 .
TGTGCTAGCAGCTTGGACAGGGGTATTGAGACCCAGTACTTC CASSLDRGIETQYF TRBJ2-5 . TRBV7-7 TRBD1
TGTGCCAGCGGAGGGTTCGGGCAGCCCCAGCATTTT CASGGFGQPQHF TRBJ1-5 . TRBV6-5 .
TGTGCCTGGAGCCCGGGGAACTCTGGAAACACCATATATTTT CAWSPGNSGNTIYF TRBJ1-3 . TRBV30 .
TGTGCCAGCAGCGTTAGGGACAGCCCATCCTACGAGCAGTACTTC CASSVRDSPSYEQYF TRBJ2-7 once TRBV9 TRBD1
TGTGCCAGCAGCCCTCGGACAGGGACTAACTATGGCTACACCTTC CASSPRTGTNYGYTF TRBJ1-2 . TRBV9 TRBD1
TGTGCCAGCCATGACCTGGACAGGGGCAGTTACGAGCAGTACTTC CASHDLDRGSYEQYF TRBJ2-7 . TRBV27 TRBD1
TGTGCCAGCATATTGCGGGAGTACACCGGGGAGCTGTTTTTT CASILREYTGELFF TRBJ2-2 . TRBV2 TRBD2